The present T cell receptor beta chain was sequenced within a study of CD8 T cells in ankylosing spondylitis (dated by TCRdb to the late 2010s). Looking at the study overall: To find TCR variants linked to disease, the study profiled T cell receptor beta repertoires in ankylosing spondylitis patients and healthy donors. Peripheral blood was sampled, and synovial fluid was additionally collected from ankylosing spondylitis patients. In total, the full study cohort was made up of 110 or so healthy donors and approximately 27 ankylosing spondylitis patients. Points the paper makes about the study in general: In peripheral blood, the disease-linked clones were found at relatively low frequencies and had a CD8+ phenotype. Some motif variants were previously reported in synovial fluid and blood of reactive arthritis patients, suggesting common disease-initiation mechanisms. Blood from ankylosing spondylitis patients appeared to be characterized by a TCR beta motif made up of several highly homologous amino acid variants. Significant enrichment of the disease-linked clones was reported in matched synovial fluid samples from ankylosing spondylitis patients.

These reads were obtained on an Illumina HiSeq 2500. Quantitative 5'-RACE with molecular barcodes was the method used to prepare the TCR beta libraries. Per the source publication's procedure: A new computational method based on a probabilistic model of VDJ rearrangement was used to identify disease-linked TCR variants. TCRdb's own reprocessing of the public reads used fastp at Q25 and MiXCR and kept productive beta chains. Every entry covers one CDR3 protein and lists the most common genes and DNA from its rows. What appears here as the V and J calls and clone size reflects TCRdb's work, not the paper's. The sample yields about 130,000 distinct CDR3 sequences; 10% to 12% were counted once. 4.1% of the sample is taken by the ten largest. This clonotype was picked up many times. Which antigen it targets is not known. No base quality values were provided; no much bigger clone lies one nucleotide off.

Its CDR3 holds 14 amino acids, cysteine through phenylalanine. Solely the CDR3 DNA is kept, with 42 bases framed from the first base. V is trimmed back by 7 bases and J by 7 bases, and the junction contains 8 bases that no gene match accounts for. The germline V gene supplies CDR1 SNHLY and CDR2 FYNNEI. The sequenced sample consisted of blood, either unsorted or a sorted T cell fraction (not recorded which). The clonotype was recovered from a female donor with ankylosing spondylitis or in good health (not recorded which). The rearranged segments are TRBV2 and TRBJ1-5, and 9 junction bases match TRBD1. The sequence in DNA is TGTGCCAGCACGACCGGGACAGGGAACCAGCCCCAGCATTTT. The resulting protein is CASTTGTGNQPQHF.